The 26 T cell receptor beta chains presented below share a single source sample, sequenced in a study of blood T cells in healthy people across ages. A second about 6 to 12 cycle PCR used barcoded and J-beta primers. One entry per CDR3 protein results from TCRdb running MiXCR on the 5' RACE reads. This sample has under 1,000,000 distinct CDR3 sequences, with around 34% found just once. Material for sequencing was blood. The source of these receptors is a man between 18 and 35 years old in good health.

This chain uses TRBV6-6 with TRBJ1-2, with a weak D call TRBD1 (5 bases). V lost 8 bases and J 4 bases, leaving 17 bases between the germline ends. This CDR3 is built from 14 residues. Per germline, CDR1 MNHNY and CDR2 SVGAGI (reference sequence). CDR3 sequence (DNA): TGTGCCAGCGCGGCCCGAGACAGCTTCTATGGCTACACCTTC. Its protein is CASAARDSFYGYTF.

This clonotype was detected a few times. This chain uses TRBV9 with TRBJ2-1; the D is unclear. V dropped 4 bases and J dropped 5 bases, with 13 bases sitting between them. The CDR3 has 14 amino acids. Looked up from germline, CDR1 is SGDLS and CDR2 is YYNGEE. The CDR3 nucleotides read TGTGCCAGCAGCTCCCGGACGGAGAACAATGAGCAGTTCTTC. Protein: CASSSRTENNEQFF. The full variable domain, completed using reference TRBV9 and TRBJ2-1, is DSGVTQTPKHLITATGQRVTLRCSPRSGDLSVYWYQQSLDQGLQFLIQYYNGEERAKGNILERFSAQQFPDLHSELNLSSLELGDSALYFCASSSRTENNEQFFGPGTRLTVL.

On this clonotype: A much larger clone is a single base away; this may be a read error. V is TRBV27 and J is TRBJ1-2; D gene uncertain. The CDR3 has 13 amino acids. Between the trimmed V and J ends, which lost 8 bases and 0 bases, there was a span of 10 bases. The V gene's germline CDR1 is MNHEY and CDR2 SMNVEV (reference sequence). The CDR3: CASATESNYGYTF. CDR3 coding DNA: TGTGCCAGCGCCACGGAATCTAACTATGGCTACACCTTC.

This clonotype was detected only a few times. J is TRBJ1-5 and V is TRBV20-1; tentatively, D is TRBD1 (5 bases). V lost 3 bases and J 0 bases, leaving 12 bases between the germline ends. In germline, CDR1 is DFQATT, CDR2 SNEGSKA (reference sequence). The CDR3 contains 15 residues. CDR3 nucleotides: TGCAGTGCTAGGGGGGTCGGAAATAGCAATCAGCCCCAGCATTTT. Protein sequence: CSARGVGNSNQPQHF.

In its sample, this clonotype was seen many times. The chain carries TRBV15 and TRBJ2-3; D is perhaps TRBD1 or TRBD2 (5 bases each). Germline CDR1 reads LNHNV; CDR2 reads YYDKDF (reference sequence). Trimming removed 0 bases at V and 6 bases at J, with 13 bases between. The CDR3 extends over 15 amino acids. For the CDR3, the DNA is TGTGCCACCAGCAGAGAGGGGGAGAACTCTGATACGCAGTATTTT. Its translation: CATSREGENSDTQYF.

The chain recombines TRBV20-1 with TRBJ2-1; D unclear. Germline V gene sequence: CDR1 DFQATT, CDR2 SNEGSKA (reference sequence). This CDR3 has 15 residues. The V gene lost 5 bases and the J gene lost 1 base, with 15 bases spanning the gap. The CDR3 loop reads CSAASRRHSYNEQFF. The DNA for the CDR3 is TGCAGTGCTGCCTCAAGACGACATTCCTACAATGAGCAGTTCTTC.

A note on this clonotype: This could be a read error, since a much larger clone is one nucleotide away. The chain uses TRBV7-2 and TRBJ2-1; 7 bases line up with TRBD1. The J call is uncertain, as TRBJ2-7 better fits the DNA end. Germline V CDR1 and CDR2: SGHTA, FQGNSA. The CDR3 length is 15 residues. The CDR3 DNA reads as TGTGCCAGCAGCTTAATAGACAGGGCCTACAATGAGCAGTACTTC. Amino acid sequence: CASSLIDRAYNEQYF.

This clonotype was found many times. This chain connects TRBV4-3 to TRBJ1-2, with TRBD1 as a possible D gene (5 bases). The CDR3 runs 15 residues. CDR1 is LGHNA, CDR2 YSLEER, per germline. V lost 1 base to trimming and J lost 2 bases, with 11 bases between them. CDR3 sequence reads: CASSQGDSWNYGYTF. CDR3 nucleotide sequence: TGCGCCAGCAGCCAAGGCGACAGTTGGAACTATGGCTACACCTTC.

The chain uses TRBV6-6 and TRBJ2-1, with D possibly TRBD1 on 6 matching bases. Germline CDR1 MNHNY, CDR2 SVGAGI (reference sequence). V lost 5 bases, J lost 9 bases, and 20 bases lay in between. The CDR3 is 15 amino acids. The CDR3 here is CASSDTGHLVGEQFF. The CDR3 DNA sequence: TGTGCCAGCAGTGATACGGGACACCTGGTGGGTGAGCAGTTCTTC.

This clonotype was observed a few times. A much larger clone lies one base from this, so it may be a read error. The rearrangement links TRBV10-3 to TRBJ1-2, with TRBD1 identical over 9 bases. Unmatched junction bases numbered 9, after V lost 5 bases and J lost 8 bases. CDR3 length: 14 residues. Germline CDR1 reads ENHRY; CDR2 reads SYGVKD. The CDR3 DNA is TGTGCCATCAGTATAGCCGGGACAGGGTGCGGCTACACCTTC. It translates to CAISIAGTGCGYTF.

There are many counts of this clonotype. The genes are TRBV2 and TRBJ2-7, with TRBD1 matching over 8 bases. Germline values: CDR1 SNHLY, CDR2 FYNNEI. This CDR3 is built from 14 residues. Germline trimming cut 7 bases from V and 3 bases from J; bases unmatched to any gene: 8. The CDR3 DNA follows: TGTGCCAGCAAAGCGACAGGGGACCACTACGAGCAGTACTTC. This encodes CASKATGDHYEQYF.

The J gene is TRBJ1-5, the V gene TRBV19; 9 nucleotides agree with TRBD1. Per the germline V gene, CDR1 is LNHDA and CDR2 is SQIVND (reference sequence). The CDR3 is 16 amino acids. J lost 0 bases, V lost 3 bases, and 3 bases had no gene match. The CDR3 reads CASSMGQGSSNQPQHF. As DNA, the CDR3 is TGTGCCAGTAGTATGGGACAGGGATCTAGCAATCAGCCCCAGCATTTT.

This clonotype was picked up one time. The J gene is TRBJ2-5, the V gene TRBV6-5; 10 bases are shared with TRBD2. This CDR3 has 16 amino acids. Germline V CDR1 and CDR2: MNHEY, SVGAGI. Trimming cost V 2 bases and J 11 bases; bases outside gene matches: 14. CDR3 sequence reads: CASSYRPPLAGDEQYF. The DNA of the CDR3 is TGTGCCAGCAGTTACCGACCTCCTCTAGCGGGGGATGAGCAGTACTTC.

This chain uses TRBV12-3 or TRBV12-4 with TRBJ1-1; D perhaps matches TRBD1 (6 bases). V lost 6 bases and J 4 bases, leaving 18 bases between the germline ends. The CDR3 has 15 amino acids. CDR3 DNA sequence: TGTGCCAGCAGGCGGGCAGGGGAGTTGAGCACTGAAGCTTTCTTT. Protein product: CASRRAGELSTEAFF.

The J gene is TRBJ1-5, the V gene TRBV9; possibly TRBD1 for D (5 bases). The length of the CDR3 is 14 residues. CDR1 and CDR2 from the germline V gene are SGDLS and YYNGEE. Between the trimmed V and J ends, which lost 2 bases and 4 bases, there was a span of 10 bases. CDR3 bases: TGTGCCAGCAGCGTCTCAGGGAATAATCAGCCCCAGCATTTT. Protein product: CASSVSGNNQPQHF. Complete variable domain (other parts from reference TRBV9 and TRBJ1-5): DSGVTQTPKHLITATGQRVTLRCSPRSGDLSVYWYQQSLDQGLQFLIQYYNGEERAKGNILERFSAQQFPDLHSELNLSSLELGDSALYFCASSVSGNNQPQHFGDGTRLSIL.

This clonotype has a handful of counts. This chain uses TRBV5-1 with TRBJ2-1; tentative D call: TRBD2 (6 bases). The CDR3 length is 16 residues. V dropped 0 bases and J dropped 0 bases, with 10 bases sitting between them. Germline V gene lookup returns CDR1 SGHRS and CDR2 YFSETQ. CDR3 nucleotides: TGCGCCAGCAGCTTGGAGGGAGGAAGCTCCTACAATGAGCAGTTCTTC. Translating it yields CASSLEGGSSYNEQFF.

CDR3 region: CASSLSNPGSTDTQYF. As DNA, the CDR3 is TGTGCCAGCAGCTTATCAAACCCGGGCAGCACAGATACGCAGTATTTT. This chain connects TRBV11-2 to TRBJ2-3, with D uncertain. V gave up 2 bases and J gave up 0 bases, with 12 bases separating them. The CDR3 extends over 16 amino acids. In germline, CDR1 is SGHAT, CDR2 FQNNGV.

This clonotype has more than one count but fewer than ten. The rearrangement joins TRBV29-1 to TRBJ1-4; TRBD1 is a possible D gene (5 bases). Germline lookup yields CDR1 SQVTM and CDR2 ANQGSEA. The germline V and J ends were trimmed by 0 bases and 4 bases, with 15 bases remaining between them. CDR3 size: 16 residues. The CDR3 coding sequence is TGCAGCGTTGAAGATCTGGGCGGACACAGTAATGAAAAACTGTTTTTT. Its protein is CSVEDLGGHSNEKLFF.

This clonotype was seen many times. The chain joins TRBV6-5 to TRBJ2-7; D might be TRBD1 (5 bases). V lost 5 bases, J lost 7 bases, and 21 bases lay in between. Germline values: CDR1 MNHEY, CDR2 SVGAGI. This CDR3 comprises 15 residues. DNA of the CDR3: TGTGCCAGCAGTAACCCCACAGGTTTTGGTGATGAGCAGTACTTC. It is translated as CASSNPTGFGDEQYF.

This clonotype was counted between two and nine times. V is TRBV7-2 and J is TRBJ2-3, with TRBD2 identical over 7 bases. The ends lost 7 bases at V and 0 bases at J; junction bases unmatched: 4. The CDR3 sequence is 14 residues long. CDR1 SGHTA and CDR2 FQGNSA come from the germline V gene. The CDR3 DNA follows: TGTGCCAGCAAGGAGCGGGGAAGCACAGATACGCAGTATTTT. It encodes CASKERGSTDTQYF.

This clonotype was observed once. The germline gene is not matched at one end of the junction; a read error may be the cause. The V and J genes are TRBV4-3 and TRBJ1-2; possible D gene TRBD1, 5 bases. CDR3 length: 15 amino acids. The V gene's germline CDR1 is LGHNA and CDR2 YSLEER. The CDR3 nucleotides are TGCGCCAGCGGCCAAGATCGGTGGGACTCTAGTGGCTACACCTTC. This sequence encodes CASGQDRWDSSGYTF.

The chain is built from TRBV2 and TRBJ1-5; the D is unclear. From germline, CDR1 is SNHLY and CDR2 FYNNEI. The CDR3 has 15 amino acids. With 0 bases removed from V and 0 bases from J, the gap between germline ends came to 6 bases. For the CDR3, the DNA is TGTGCCAGCAGTGAAGCGGGGTTTAGCAATCAGCCCCAGCATTTT. Its protein is CASSEAGFSNQPQHF.

This clonotype was picked up a small number of times. The V and J genes are TRBV3-1 and TRBJ1-6, with unresolved D. The CDR3 spans 13 residues. The germline V and J ends were trimmed by 1 base and 6 bases, with 4 bases remaining between them. The germline V gene encodes CDR1 LGHDT and CDR2 YNNKEL (reference sequence). The DNA for the CDR3 is TGTGCCAGCAGCCAAGGCACTAATTCACCCCTCCACTTT. Protein: CASSQGTNSPLHF.

V is TRBV7-2 and J is TRBJ1-3; D not resolved. Germline assignment: CDR1 SGHTA and CDR2 FQGNSA. This CDR3 contains 15 residues. The V gene lost 1 base and the J gene lost 0 bases, with 7 bases spanning the gap. The CDR3 loop reads CASSLVGSSGNTIYF. CDR3 DNA sequence: TGTGCCAGCAGCTTAGTTGGGAGCTCTGGAAACACCATATATTTT.

The chain is built from TRBV12-3 or TRBV12-4 and TRBJ1-1, with 8 bases lining up with TRBD1. This CDR3 region has 13 residues. With V trimmed by 8 bases and J by 11 bases, 13 bases remained unmatched. CDR3 sequence reads: CASLDGTGSSAFF. Here the CDR3 DNA reads TGTGCCAGCCTCGACGGGACAGGATCATCGGCTTTCTTT.

The gene calls are TRBV7-8 and TRBJ2-4; unclear D gene. Per germline, CDR1 SGHVS and CDR2 FQNEAQ. CDR3 length: 12 residues. Between the trimmed V and J ends, which lost 5 bases and 8 bases, there was a span of 10 bases. The CDR3 loop is CASSPRSYIQYF. The CDR3 DNA reads as TGTGCCAGCAGCCCCAGGTCATACATTCAGTACTTC.